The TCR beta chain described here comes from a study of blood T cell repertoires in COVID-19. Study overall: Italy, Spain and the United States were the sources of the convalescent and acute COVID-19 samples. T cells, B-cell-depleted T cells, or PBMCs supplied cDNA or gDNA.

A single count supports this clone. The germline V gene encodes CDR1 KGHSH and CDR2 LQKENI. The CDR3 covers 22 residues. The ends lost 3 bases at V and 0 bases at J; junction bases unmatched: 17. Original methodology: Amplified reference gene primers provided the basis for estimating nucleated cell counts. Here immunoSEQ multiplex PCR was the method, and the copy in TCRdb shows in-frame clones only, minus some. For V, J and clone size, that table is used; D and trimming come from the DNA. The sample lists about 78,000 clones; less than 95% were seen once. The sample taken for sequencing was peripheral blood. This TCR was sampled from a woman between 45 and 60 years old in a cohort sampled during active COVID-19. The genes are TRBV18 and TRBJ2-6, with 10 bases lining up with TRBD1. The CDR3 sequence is CASSPDVPGQGTRYSGANVLTF. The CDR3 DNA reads TGTGCCAGCTCACCCGACGTCCCGGGACAGGGGACAAGGTACTCTGGGGCCAACGTCCTGACTTTC.